Listed below are T cell receptor beta chains from one sample, sequenced in a study of immune evolution from preneoplasia to lung adenocarcinoma. Sequencing was performed with immunoSEQ multiplex PCR; in TCRdb, only in-frame clones are kept and a portion is missing. Among about 5,900 clones listed, over 70% were seen once. Sequenced: FFPE lung adenocarcinoma in situ tissue. These receptors all come from an older donor with lung adenocarcinoma. Both conserved end residues are part of each CDR3. D genes are given only for firm matches. The listing skips clone size in some rows; elsewhere it reads once, few, many or a size class.

NA,NA,TRBJ2-7,TRBV21-1,TGTGCCAGCAGCAACCGGGACAGGGGGCCTAACGAGCAGTACTTC,CASSNRDRGPNEQYF
TRBD1,few,TRBJ2-7,TRBV5-4,TGTGCCAGCAGTCGGACAGGTTCCTACGAGCAGTACTTC,CASSRTGSYEQYF
NA,NA,TRBJ2-2,TRBV10-3,TGTGCCACCCAAGATTCTAGCACTGGCGGGGAGCTGTTTTTT,CATQDSSTGGELFF
TRBD2,NA,TRBJ2-1,TRBV5-5,TGTGCCAGCAGCTTCCTAGCGGGGGGCTTTGAGCAGTTCTTC,CASSFLAGGFEQFF
NA,NA,TRBJ2-5,TRBV20-1,TGCAGTGCGGCGGTGGGGGAGACCCAGTACTTC,CSAAVGETQYF
NA,NA,TRBJ2-1,TRBV5-1,TGCGCCAGCAGCTCCCGGGGGTCGGGGCAGGGTGGTGAGCAGTTCTTC,CASSSRGSGQGGEQFF
NA,NA,TRBJ1-5,TRBV11-2,TGTGCCAGCAGCATATCCAGCAATCAGCCCCAGCATTTT,CASSISSNQPQHF
TRBD1,NA,TRBJ1-2,TRBV6-1,TGTGCCAGCAGGGCCTCAGACAGGGGGGACTATGGCTACACCTTC,CASRASDRGDYGYTF
TRBD1,once,TRBJ2-7,TRBV11-1,TGTGCCAGCAGTTTTACCGGGACAGGGGACGAGCAGTACTTC,CASSFTGTGDEQYF
NA,NA,TRBJ1-2,TRBV7-6,TGTGCCAGCAGCTTAGCCCCAGGTCATCCTAACTATGGCTACACCTTC,CASSLAPGHPNYGYTF
TRBD1,NA,TRBJ1-5,TRBV6-6,TGTGCCAGCACCCCCCCAGGGGGCGGCCAGCCCCAGCATTTT,CASTPPGGGQPQHF
NA,NA,TRBJ1-5,TRBV29-1,TGCAGCGGAGGTGATAGCAATCAGCCCCAGCATTTT,CSGGDSNQPQHF
TRBD1,NA,TRBJ2-7,TRBV6-5,TGTGCCAGCAGTTCTCCGGGACAGGGGGCCTACGAGCAGTACTTC,CASSSPGQGAYEQYF
NA,NA,TRBJ2-1,TRBV5-1,TGCGCCAGCAGCTTCGTCGGCTACAATGAGCAGTTCTTC,CASSFVGYNEQFF
TRBD1,once,TRBJ1-4,TRBV6-6,TGTGCCAGCAGGGACAGGGGAGAGGAAAAACTGTTTTTT,CASRDRGEEKLFF
NA,NA,TRBJ2-3,TRBV30,TGTGCCTGGGAATCCCCCGGGGGCATGGATACGCAGTATTTT,CAWESPGGMDTQYF
NA,NA,TRBJ2-7,TRBV5-1,TGCGCCTCCACCGACTATAACTCCTACGAGCAGTACTTC,CASTDYNSYEQYF
NA,NA,TRBJ1-5,TRBV15,TGTGCCACCAGCAGAGACAGGGGAAGGGAGCCCCAGCATTTT,CATSRDRGREPQHF
NA,NA,TRBJ2-3,TRBV5-1,TGCGCCAGCAGCTTGGGGCGGTACACAGATACGCAGTATTTT,CASSLGRYTDTQYF
TRBD2,NA,TRBJ2-7,TRBV6-1,TGTGCCAGCATCCTTTGGCGGGAGGTCTCCTACGAGCAGTACTTC,CASILWREVSYEQYF
NA,NA,TRBJ2-7,TRBV9,TGTGCCAGCAGCGTAGCTACTGGGTACGCCTACGAGCAGTACTTC,CASSVATGYAYEQYF
NA,NA,TRBJ2-4,TRBV15,TGTGCCACCAGCAGAGGCTTCGAAAACATTCAGTACTTC,CATSRGFENIQYF
TRBD2,NA,TRBJ2-1,TRBV6-1,TGTGCCAGCAGTGGGACTAGCGGGAGTGCGTTCTACAATGAGCAGTTCTTC,CASSGTSGSAFYNEQFF
NA,NA,TRBJ2-1,TRBV5-6,TGTGCCAGCAGCTTAGGCATTGGCAATGAGCAGTTCTTC,CASSLGIGNEQFF
NA,NA,TRBJ2-5,TRBV15,TGTGCCACCAGCAGACCCCCCGGTGGGGAGACCCAGTACTTC,CATSRPPGGETQYF
TRBD1,NA,TRBJ2-7,TRBV11-3,TGTGCCAGCAGCCCCCTGGACAGGGTGTACGAGCAGTACTTC,CASSPLDRVYEQYF
NA,NA,TRBJ2-7,TRBV29-1,TGCAGCGCTGATAGCGGGACAGGGACCTACGAGCAGTACTTC,CSADSGTGTYEQYF
NA,NA,TRBJ2-7,TRBV6-5,TGTGCCAGCAGTTACTCGAGAACGGGGGCCAACGAGCAGTACTTC,CASSYSRTGANEQYF
NA,NA,TRBJ2-1,TRBV19,TGTGCCAGTGGGGAAACAGGGGGGGCCTCTGGTGAGCAGTTCTTC,CASGETGGASGEQFF
NA,NA,TRBJ2-1,TRBV10-3,TGTGCCATCAGTGAGACTAGCCGGAGGTTTAATGAGCAGTTCTTC,CAISETSRRFNEQFF